The entry below describes one T cell receptor beta chain. Its antigen is still unknown. TCRdb keeps only in-frame clones here, not all; method: immunoSEQ multiplex PCR. Here the sample spans about 100,000 clones, around 85% being singletons. This entry belongs to a study of identifying expanded T cells in peripheral blood. General study results and limits: Roughly 1.1 clones differed between technical replicates, versus roughly 17 and 20 over time. Across healthy donors, higher total template counts meant significantly greater two-week count variance.

Collection occurred without any documented infections or immune events in donors. This CDR3 is 15 amino acids long. Germline V CDR1 and CDR2: LGHNA, YSLEER. The V end lost 1 base, the J end lost 8 bases, and 15 bases lay between the germline ends. The sequence derives from a person aged 18 to 69 in good health. The chain employs TRBV4-3 and TRBJ2-1, with a tentative D call TRBD2 (7 bases). Sequenced input: blood. DNA of the CDR3: TGCGCCAGCAGCCAAGCCAGAGGGGGGGTCGATGAGCAGTTCTTC. Its translation: CASSQARGGVDEQFF.